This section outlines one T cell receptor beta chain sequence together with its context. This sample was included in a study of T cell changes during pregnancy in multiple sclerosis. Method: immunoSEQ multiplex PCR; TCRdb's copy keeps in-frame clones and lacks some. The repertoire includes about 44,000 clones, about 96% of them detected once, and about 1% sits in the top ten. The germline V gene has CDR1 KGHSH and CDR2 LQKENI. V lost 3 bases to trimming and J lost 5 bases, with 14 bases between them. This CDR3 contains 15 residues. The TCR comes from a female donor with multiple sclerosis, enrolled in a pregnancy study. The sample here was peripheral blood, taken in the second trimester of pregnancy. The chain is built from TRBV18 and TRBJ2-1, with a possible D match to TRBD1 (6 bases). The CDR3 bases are TGTGCCAGCTCACCTCCCGGGACATACAACAATGAGCAGTTCTTC. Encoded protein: CASSPPGTYNNEQFF.